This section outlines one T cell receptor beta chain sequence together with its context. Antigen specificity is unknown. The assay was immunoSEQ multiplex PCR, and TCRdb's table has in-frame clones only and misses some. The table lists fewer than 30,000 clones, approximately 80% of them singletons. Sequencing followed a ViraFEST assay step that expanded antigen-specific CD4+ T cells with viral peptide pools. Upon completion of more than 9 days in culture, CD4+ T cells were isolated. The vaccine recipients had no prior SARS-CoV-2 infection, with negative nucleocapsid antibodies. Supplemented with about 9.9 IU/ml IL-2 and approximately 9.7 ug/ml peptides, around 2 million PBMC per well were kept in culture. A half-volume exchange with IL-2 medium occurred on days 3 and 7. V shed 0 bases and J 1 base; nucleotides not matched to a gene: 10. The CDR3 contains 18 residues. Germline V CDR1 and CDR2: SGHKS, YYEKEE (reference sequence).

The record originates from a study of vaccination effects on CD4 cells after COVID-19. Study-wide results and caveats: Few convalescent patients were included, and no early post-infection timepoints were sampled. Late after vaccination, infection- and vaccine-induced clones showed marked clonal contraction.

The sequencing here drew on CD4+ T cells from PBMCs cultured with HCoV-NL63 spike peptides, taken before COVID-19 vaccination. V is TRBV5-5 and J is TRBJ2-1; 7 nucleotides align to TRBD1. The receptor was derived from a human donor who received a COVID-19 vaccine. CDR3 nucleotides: TGTGCCAGCAGCTTGGCCACTTACAGGGGAAGGTCCTACAATGAGCAGTTCTTC. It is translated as CASSLATYRGRSYNEQFF.